This TCR beta chain was recovered during a study of blood T cell repertoires in COVID-19. The germline CDR1 and CDR2 sequences are SGHAT and FQNNGV. V lost 1 base to trimming and J lost 8 bases; unmatched junction nucleotides: 8. This CDR3 spans 16 amino acids. The table came from immunoSEQ multiplex PCR; TCRdb's copy has only in-frame clones and leaves some out. The table has 150,000 to 200,000 clones, around 86% seen once. The sample consisted of peripheral blood. The J gene is TRBJ2-1, the V gene TRBV11-2; 10 nucleotides match TRBD2. The receptor's source is a woman older than 75 in a cohort sampled during active or convalescent COVID-19. CDR3 residues: CASSLGAGTSDDEQFF. CDR3 nucleotides: TGTGCCAGCAGCTTAGGGGCCGGGACTAGCGACGATGAGCAGTTCTTC.